This TCR beta chain was obtained from a study of regulatory T cells in long-lasting Graves disease. The CDR3 runs to 15 residues. Germline CDR1 is SSHAT and CDR2 is FNYEAQ (reference sequence). Time point indicated: newly diagnosed GD, antithyroid drugs for less than 3 months. Isolated PBMC RNA provided the starting material for the TCR library. Worth noting for this clonotype: A much larger clonotype is one base distant, so this may be a read error.

HTBI primers from iRepertoire and Arm-PCR of CDR3 regions yielded the TCR beta libraries. TCRdb processed the multiplex PCR reads anew with MiXCR; each CDR3 protein has one entry. The sample holds around 250,000 distinct CDR3 sequences; roughly 18% are singletons and the top ten take less than 15%. These data were also reused for a study on T cells in Graves' hyperthyroidism and ophthalmopathy.

The TCR originated in a woman aged 30 to 39 with Graves disease. J is TRBJ2-7 and V is TRBV7-7, with TRBD2 identical over 16 bases. Material: peripheral blood mononuclear cells (PBMCs), obtained at new diagnosis, from a patient treated with antithyroid drugs. Here the CDR3 DNA reads TGTGCTAGCAGCTTGGGACTAGCGGGGGGGCATGAGCAGTACTTC. This sequence encodes CASSLGLAGGHEQYF.